The clone carrying this TCR delta chain was observed a few times. TCRdb called clones anew from the RT-PCR reads with CATT. The repertoire consists of fewer than 4,500 delta-chain clones, with roughly an eighth occurring once and the leading ten covering 3%. V shed 1 base and J 0 bases; nucleotides not matched to a gene: 14. Germline CDR1 and CDR2: TSWWSYY and QGS. CDR3 length: 21 amino acids. This sample was taken from a study of gamma-delta T cells after stem cell transplantation. The origin of this receptor is a human donor. It is not recorded whose cells these are; they may come from a transplant donor. The chain has TRDV1 and TRDJ1, with 13 bases aligning to TRDD3. Sequencing was performed on gamma-delta T cells. CDR3 bases: TGTGCTCTTGGGGAACGAAGTTGGTTACTGGGGGATACGGGGTACACCGATAAACTCATCTTT. This sequence encodes CALGERSWLLGDTGYTDKLIF.